These 31 T cell receptor beta chains share one sample of origin, sequenced in a study of T cell responses to AZD1222 COVID-19 vaccine. The repertoire was sequenced with immunoSEQ multiplex PCR; TCRdb's copy has only in-frame clones and lacks some. This table holds 45,000 to 55,000 clones, roughly four fifths found once. This sample comprised peripheral blood, obtained on day 0 of AZD1222 vaccination. Every receptor here comes from an adult in good health.

The chain is built from TRBV4-1 and TRBJ2-1, with 7 bases matching TRBD2. Germline values: CDR1 MGHRA, CDR2 YSYEKL. The CDR3 covers 13 residues. Germline trimming cut 5 bases from V and 8 bases from J; bases unmatched to any gene: 6. Written as DNA, the CDR3 is TGCGCCAGCAGCACGACTAGCAGCGATGAGCAGTTCTTC. This encodes CASSTTSSDEQFF.

The genes are TRBV1 and TRBJ2-7; the D call TRBD1 from the table was never checked on the DNA. TRBV1 is a listed pseudogene. This CDR3 is 17 amino acids long. The CDR3 coding sequence is TGCACCAGCACCAGGCTACAGGCCAACATGGGGCCCTACGAGCAGTACTTC. Translated, it gives CTSTRLQANMGPYEQYF.

The chain employs TRBV10-3 and TRBJ1-4; 8 nucleotides line up with TRBD1. Germline V lookup: CDR1 ENHRY, CDR2 SYGVKD. The trim removed 3 bases at V and 5 bases at J, leaving 2 bases unmatched. The CDR3 is 14 residues long. CDR3 coding DNA: TGTGCCATCAGTGAAAGACAGGGGAATGAAAAACTGTTTTTT. Amino acids: CAISERQGNEKLFF.

The chain uses TRBV4-1 and TRBJ1-5, with D unclear. The CDR3 runs to 14 residues. The V end lost 0 bases, the J end lost 11 bases, and 14 bases lay between the germline ends. The germline V gene has CDR1 MGHRA and CDR2 YSYEKL. The CDR3 bases are TGCGCCAGCAGCCAAGATCTATCGGTAGGGACCCAGCATTTT. Protein product: CASSQDLSVGTQHF.

The rearrangement links TRBV29-1 to TRBJ2-5; TRBD1 matches 7 bases. V lost 7 bases to trimming and J lost 4 bases; unmatched junction nucleotides: 9. The CDR3 runs 13 residues. Germline CDR1 SQVTM, CDR2 ANQGSEA. CDR3 bases: TGCAGCGGCCTGAAGACAGGGACAGAGACCCAGTACTTC. Translated: CSGLKTGTETQYF.

The rearrangement joins TRBV7-2 to TRBJ2-2; D is uncertain. CDR1 and CDR2 (germline): SGHTA, FQGNSA. The CDR3 runs 15 residues. V shed 5 bases and J shed 0 bases, with 10 bases lying between them. CDR3 amino acids: CASSVDMTNTGELFF. The CDR3 DNA sequence: TGTGCCAGCAGCGTCGACATGACGAACACCGGGGAGCTGTTTTTT.

The gene calls are TRBV28 and TRBJ2-7; TRBD1 is a possible D gene (6 bases). The CDR3 consists of 12 residues. In germline, CDR1 is MDHEN, CDR2 SYDVKM. Trimming left V 10 bases short and J 3 bases short, with 13 bases between. Written as DNA, the CDR3 is TGTGCCACAGGGGAACAGCTCTACGAGCAGTACTTC. It translates to CATGEQLYEQYF.

This clone occurred once. V usage is TRBV28 and J usage is TRBJ2-1, with TRBD2 matching 9 bases. This CDR3 is built from 16 residues. Germline lookup yields CDR1 MDHEN and CDR2 SYDVKM. V was pared by 6 bases and J by 7 bases, with 13 bases of the junction left unmatched. The CDR3 DNA reads as TGTGCCAGCAGCCCAAGGCGAACTAGCGGGTGGAATGAGCAGTTCTTC. Translating gives CASSPRRTSGWNEQFF.

DNA of the CDR3: TGTGCCTGGAGTGTACTGGACACTGAAGCTTTCTTT. It specifies CAWSVLDTEAFF. This chain connects TRBV30 to TRBJ1-1; D gene ambiguous. The germline gives CDR1 GTSNPN, CDR2 SVGIG (reference sequence). The CDR3 extends over 12 amino acids. Trimming pared 0 bases from V and 3 bases from J, leaving 5 bases between.

The DNA of the CDR3 is TGTGCCAGCTCACCACCGGCGGGGGCTCTCTACGAGCAGTACTTC. This sequence encodes CASSPPAGALYEQYF. The chain combines TRBV18 with TRBJ2-7; possibly TRBD2 for D (7 bases). In germline, CDR1 is KGHSH, CDR2 LQKENI. The CDR3 loop spans 15 amino acids. V dropped 0 bases and J dropped 3 bases, with 12 bases sitting between them.

The gene calls are TRBV11-2 and TRBJ1-3; D unclear. With 0 bases removed from V and 2 bases from J, the gap between germline ends came to 8 bases. From germline, CDR1 is SGHAT and CDR2 FQNNGV. The CDR3 consists of 15 residues. The CDR3 reads CASSLELLPGNTIYF. The CDR3 region has the DNA TGTGCCAGCAGCTTAGAGTTACTACCTGGAAACACCATATATTTT.

J is TRBJ1-5 and V is TRBV3-1 (or the pseudogene TRBV3-2); D is unclear. The germline V and J ends were trimmed by 0 bases and 0 bases, with 6 bases remaining between them. The CDR3 loop spans 15 amino acids. The germline gives CDR1 LGHDT, CDR2 YNNKEL (reference sequence). The CDR3 nucleotides are TGTGCCAGCAGCCAAGAGACTTTTAGCAATCAGCCCCAGCATTTT. Residues: CASSQETFSNQPQHF.

J is TRBJ1-5 and V is TRBV10-3; unclear D gene. The CDR3 totals 13 residues. Between the trimmed V and J ends, which lost 8 bases and 5 bases, there was a span of 13 bases. Germline lookup yields CDR1 ENHRY and CDR2 SYGVKD. The CDR3 region is CAIGGGFDQPQHF. DNA of the CDR3: TGTGCCATCGGCGGCGGGTTTGATCAGCCCCAGCATTTT.

This sequence joins TRBV19 and TRBJ1-2; D is perhaps TRBD1 (5 bases). CDR3 length equals 15 residues. Germline CDR1 reads LNHDA; CDR2 reads SQIVND (reference sequence). The V end lost 1 base, the J end lost 5 bases, and 14 bases lay between the germline ends. CDR3 in DNA: TGTGCCAGTAGTATAGGGGGGACCGATAAGTATGGCTACACCTTC. This gives the protein CASSIGGTDKYGYTF.

This sequence joins TRBV2 and TRBJ2-3; 7 bases map to TRBD2. The CDR3 totals 15 residues. V was pared by 7 bases and J by 0 bases, with 7 bases of the junction left unmatched. Germline-derived CDR1 and CDR2 are SNHLY and FYNNEI. The CDR3, as DNA: TGTGCCAGCACCAACGGGGGGTTCAGCACAGATACGCAGTATTTT. Residues: CASTNGGFSTDTQYF.

The V gene is TRBV6-4, the J gene TRBJ2-6; tentative D call: TRBD1 (5 bases). With 6 bases removed from V and 4 bases from J, the gap between germline ends came to 16 bases. Germline V gives CDR1 MRHNA, CDR2 SNTAGT. This CDR3 region has 16 residues. CDR3 amino acids: CASSAGPGSGANVLTF. In DNA, the CDR3 is TGTGCCAGCAGCGCCGGGCCAGGGTCCGGGGCCAACGTCCTGACTTTC.

This chain links TRBV25-1 with TRBJ2-6, with D possibly TRBD1 on 5 matching bases. Trimming took off 5 bases at V and 0 bases at J, with 11 bases between the two ends. Germline V gene data show CDR1 as MGHDK and CDR2 as SYGVNS. The CDR3 runs to 16 residues. CDR3 in DNA: TGTGCCAGCAGTAAGCGCAGGGCCTCTGGGGCCAACGTCCTGACTTTC. This translates into CASSKRRASGANVLTF.

This clone was detected a few times. This rearrangement joins TRBV6-5 to TRBJ2-6, with a tentative D call TRBD1 (5 bases). The V gene's germline CDR1 is MNHEY and CDR2 SVGAGI. The CDR3 loop spans 14 amino acids. V lost 8 bases, J lost 0 bases, and 8 bases lay in between. The CDR3 protein is CASGAPSGANVLTF. CDR3 DNA sequence: TGTGCCAGCGGGGCTCCCTCTGGGGCCAACGTCCTGACTTTC.

The chain joins TRBV30 to TRBJ1-2; a weak D match, TRBD1 (5 bases). V was pared by 3 bases and J by 8 bases, with 16 bases between. The CDR3 runs 13 residues. The V gene's germline CDR1 is GTSNPN and CDR2 SVGIG (reference sequence). The CDR3: CAWRGGGAAGYTF. The CDR3 DNA reads TGTGCCTGGAGGGGAGGAGGGGCGGCCGGCTACACCTTC.

The chain couples TRBV10-3 to TRBJ1-1; D is undetermined. CDR1 ENHRY and CDR2 SYGVKD come from the germline V gene. V shed 10 bases and J shed 1 base, with 13 bases lying between them. CDR3 length: 13 residues. The DNA for the CDR3 is TGTGCCACTGTCCCCAGGAGGAACACTGAAGCTTTCTTT. Protein product: CATVPRRNTEAFF.

V is TRBV7-2 and J is TRBJ1-3, with D tentatively TRBD1 (5 bases). CDR3 length: 17 residues. V gave up 5 bases and J gave up 0 bases, with 17 bases separating them. The germline V gene has CDR1 SGHTA and CDR2 FQGNSA. The CDR3 sequence: CASSGRGDGSSGNTIYF. The CDR3 DNA reads TGTGCCAGCAGCGGACGCGGGGACGGAAGCTCTGGAAACACCATATATTTT.

This clone was counted a few times. CDR3: CASSQGESNEKLFF. The CDR3 DNA reads TGCGCCAGCAGCCAGGGGGAATCTAATGAAAAACTGTTTTTT. The genes are TRBV4-1 and TRBJ1-4, with D possibly TRBD1 on 5 matching bases. Looked up from germline, CDR1 is MGHRA and CDR2 is YSYEKL. This CDR3 comprises 14 residues. V lost 3 bases and J lost 3, with 8 bases in between.

The rearrangement joins TRBV5-1 to TRBJ2-5; 7 nucleotides match TRBD1. The CDR3 consists of 15 residues. With 0 bases clipped from V and 3 bases from J, the junction kept 5 bases outside the gene matches. Germline V gene lookup returns CDR1 SGHRS and CDR2 YFSETQ. The CDR3 here is CASSLDGDREETQYF. The CDR3, as DNA: TGCGCCAGCAGCTTGGATGGTGACAGGGAAGAGACCCAGTACTTC.

In this sample, this clone turned up once. The gene calls are TRBV5-1 and TRBJ2-7; D uncertain. Trimming took off 9 bases at V and 2 bases at J, with 18 bases between the two ends. The CDR3 covers 14 residues. CDR1 SGHRS and CDR2 YFSETQ come from the germline V gene. CDR3 nucleotide sequence: TGCGCCACCTCGCTAGGGCCCCGAACCTACGAGCAGTACTTC. Its translation: CATSLGPRTYEQYF.

This chain links TRBV6-6 with TRBJ1-2; possibly TRBD1 for D (5 bases). The CDR3 covers 15 residues. V was shortened by 4 bases and J by 5 bases, with 17 bases between the two germline ends. Germline V gene sequence: CDR1 MNHNY, CDR2 SVGAGI (reference sequence). The CDR3 DNA is TGTGCCAGCAGTTGGGACGGAAAAACAATATATGGCTACACCTTC. Its protein product is CASSWDGKTIYGYTF.

The chain carries TRBV5-1 and TRBJ2-3, with 8 positions matching TRBD2. CDR1 is SGHRS and CDR2 is YFSETQ in the germline V gene. The CDR3 loop spans 15 amino acids. The ends lost 3 bases at V and 3 bases at J; junction bases unmatched: 6. This chain's CDR3 is CASSWSGSGTDTQYF. The CDR3 DNA reads TGCGCCAGCAGCTGGAGCGGGAGTGGGACAGATACGCAGTATTTT.

This rearrangement joins TRBV23-1 to TRBJ1-3; TRBD1 agrees at 7 bases. TRBV23-1 is placed among ORFs of uncertain function. This CDR3 is built from 13 residues. Trimming took 8 bases from V and 1 from J; bases not matched to a gene: 2. As DNA, the CDR3 is TGCGCCAGCGTGGACAGGTCTGGAAACACCATATATTTT. Translated: CASVDRSGNTIYF.

The chain combines TRBV5-1 with TRBJ1-2; the D gene is possibly TRBD1 (6 bases). The CDR3 is 13 residues long. Germline CDR1 reads SGHRS; CDR2 reads YFSETQ. V shed 1 base and J shed 5 bases, with 9 bases lying between them. DNA of the CDR3: TGCGCCAGCAGCTTGTCACAGGGTTATGGCTACACCTTC. Translating it yields CASSLSQGYGYTF.

The V and J genes are TRBV6-6 and TRBJ1-2; TRBD1 aligns across 7 bases. V was clipped by 8 bases and J by 3 bases; unmatched bases: 9. This CDR3 has 14 residues. The germline V gene has CDR1 MNHNY and CDR2 SVGAGI (reference sequence). The DNA of the CDR3 is TGTGCCAGCCTCCGACAGGGATCGCACTATGGCTACACCTTC. Protein: CASLRQGSHYGYTF.

This clone has only a few counts. V usage is TRBV9 and J usage is TRBJ2-1, with 8 bases aligning to TRBD2. Losses at the gene ends were 3 bases for V and 1 base for J; bases not matched to a gene: 12. The CDR3 contains 18 residues. From germline, CDR1 is SGDLS and CDR2 YYNGEE. Here the CDR3 DNA reads TGTGCCAGCAGCGAGCCCCGTGAGCGGGGGCTTTCCTACAATGAGCAGTTCTTC. It codes for CASSEPRERGLSYNEQFF.

The chain joins TRBV5-1 to TRBJ2-7; unclear D gene. V gave up 4 bases and J gave up 3 bases, with 8 bases separating them. The CDR3 sequence is 12 residues long. CDR1 SGHRS and CDR2 YFSETQ come from the germline V gene. The CDR3 reads CASSIHNYEQYF. In DNA form, the CDR3 reads TGCGCCAGCAGCATACACAACTACGAGCAGTACTTC.